The following is a T cell receptor (beta chain) sequence with its context. What it binds is not known. This sample is drawn from a study of glioma-infiltrating T cells. Amplification of TCR alpha and beta CDR3 regions from RNA used iRepertoire nested multiplex PCR. One-step reverse transcription and amplification started from approximately 100-400 ng of tissue mRNA or PBMC total RNA. TCRdb re-derived calls from the multiplex PCR reads in MiXCR, one entry per CDR3 protein. The sample holds some 180,000 distinct CDR3 sequences, around 32% seen once. Study conclusions and caveats: Very few CDR3 sequences were shared between tissue and blood. Non-neoplastic patients had below-expected tissue-blood divergence, while all gliomas exceeded expectation.

The CDR3 is made up of 15 amino acids. With 5 bases clipped from V and 6 bases from J, the junction kept 12 bases outside the gene matches. CDR1 and CDR2 (germline): WSHSY, SAAADI. The sequence was collected from a human donor with low-grade glioma or glioblastoma, undergoing nonglioma brain surgery, or in good health (not recorded which). The sequenced material came from glioma tissue, nonneoplastic brain tissue, or PBMCs (not recorded which). This chain joins TRBV10-2 and TRBJ2-7, with 8 bases matching TRBD2. The CDR3 here is CASSYSFGGRTEQYF. CDR3 coding DNA: TGCGCCAGCAGTTATTCGTTCGGCGGGAGGACCGAGCAGTACTTC.